This T cell receptor (beta chain) was profiled in a study of CD8 T cells in Susac syndrome. Random hexamers were used to reverse transcribe the RNA input (0.5 to 1 ug). TCRdb itself ran the immunoSEQ multiplex PCR reads through MiXCR, one entry per CDR3 protein. Of more than 250,000 distinct CDR3 sequences listed, about 92% are singletons. Germline CDR1 SGHAT, CDR2 FQNNGV. The CDR3 extends over 16 amino acids. Losses at the gene ends were 1 base for V and 1 base for J; bases not matched to a gene: 6. Study-wide points: Acknowledgment was made by the study that its TCR sequencing and HLA analysis involved a relatively small number of individuals.

The count of this clonotype is one. Its target is unknown. This clonotype was obtained from a human donor with multiple sclerosis. Sequences were obtained from CD4+ T cells from PBMCs. The chain has TRBV11-2 and TRBJ2-5, with 7 bases lining up with TRBD1. CDR3 region: CASSLGGRGTQETQYF. The CDR3 DNA reads as TGTGCCAGCAGCTTAGGCGGCAGGGGGACCCAAGAGACCCAGTACTTC.